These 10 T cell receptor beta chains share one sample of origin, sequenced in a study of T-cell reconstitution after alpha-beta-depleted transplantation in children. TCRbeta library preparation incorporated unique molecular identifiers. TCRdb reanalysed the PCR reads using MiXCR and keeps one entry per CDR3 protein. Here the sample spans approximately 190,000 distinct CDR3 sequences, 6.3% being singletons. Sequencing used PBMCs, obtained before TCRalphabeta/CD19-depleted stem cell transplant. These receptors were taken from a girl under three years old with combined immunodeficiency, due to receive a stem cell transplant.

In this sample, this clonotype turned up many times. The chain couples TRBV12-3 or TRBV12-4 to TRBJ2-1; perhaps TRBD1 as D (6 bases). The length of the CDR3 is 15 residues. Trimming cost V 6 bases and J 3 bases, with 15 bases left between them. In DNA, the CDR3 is TGTGCCAGCAGCTTAACAGGGAACCGCTACAATGAGCAGTTCTTC. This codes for CASSLTGNRYNEQFF.

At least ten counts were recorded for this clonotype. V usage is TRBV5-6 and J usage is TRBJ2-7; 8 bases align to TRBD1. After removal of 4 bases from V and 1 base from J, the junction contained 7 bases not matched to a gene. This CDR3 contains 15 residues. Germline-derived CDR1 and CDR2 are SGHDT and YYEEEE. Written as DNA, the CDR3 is TGTGCCAGCAGCCAAATGACAGGGGAATCCTACGAGCAGTACTTC. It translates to CASSQMTGESYEQYF.

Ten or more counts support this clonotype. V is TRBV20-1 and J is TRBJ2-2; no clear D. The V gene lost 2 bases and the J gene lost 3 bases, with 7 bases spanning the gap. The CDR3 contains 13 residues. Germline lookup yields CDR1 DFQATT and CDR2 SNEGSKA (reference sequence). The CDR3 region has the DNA TGCAGTGCTAGACCAGCCTACACCGGGGAGCTGTTTTTT. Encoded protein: CSARPAYTGELFF.

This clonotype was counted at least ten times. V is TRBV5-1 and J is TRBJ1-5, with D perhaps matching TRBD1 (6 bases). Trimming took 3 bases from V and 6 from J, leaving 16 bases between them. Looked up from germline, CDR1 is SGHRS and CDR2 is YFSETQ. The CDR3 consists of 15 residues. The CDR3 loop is CASSSVGGLGQPQHF. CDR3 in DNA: TGCGCCAGCAGCTCCGTTGGGGGGCTGGGTCAGCCCCAGCATTTT.

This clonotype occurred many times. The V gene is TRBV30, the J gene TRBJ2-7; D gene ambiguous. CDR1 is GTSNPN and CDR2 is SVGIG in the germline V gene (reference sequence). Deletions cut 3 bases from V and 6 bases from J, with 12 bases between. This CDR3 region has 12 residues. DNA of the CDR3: TGTGCCTGGAGCTTAGTGGGGTCCGAGCAGTACTTC. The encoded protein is CAWSLVGSEQYF. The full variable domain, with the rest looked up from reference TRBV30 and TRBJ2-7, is SQTIHQWPATLVQPVGSPLSLECTVEGTSNPNLYWYRQAAGRGLQLLFYSVGIGQISSEVPQNLSASRPQDRQFILSSKKLLLSDSGFYLCAWSLVGSEQYFGPGTRLTVT.

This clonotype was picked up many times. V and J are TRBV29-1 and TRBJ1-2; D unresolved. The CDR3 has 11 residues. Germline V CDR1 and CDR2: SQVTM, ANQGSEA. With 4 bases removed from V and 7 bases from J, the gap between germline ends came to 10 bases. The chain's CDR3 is CSVGSIIGYTF. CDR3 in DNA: TGCAGCGTTGGGTCCATTATTGGCTACACCTTC.

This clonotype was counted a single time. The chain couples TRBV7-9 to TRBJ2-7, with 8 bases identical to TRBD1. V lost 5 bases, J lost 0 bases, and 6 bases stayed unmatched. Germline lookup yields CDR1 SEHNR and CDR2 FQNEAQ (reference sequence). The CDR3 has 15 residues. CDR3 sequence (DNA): TGTGCCAGCAGCCCCCCGACAGGGGACTCCTACGAGCAGTACTTC. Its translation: CASSPPTGDSYEQYF.

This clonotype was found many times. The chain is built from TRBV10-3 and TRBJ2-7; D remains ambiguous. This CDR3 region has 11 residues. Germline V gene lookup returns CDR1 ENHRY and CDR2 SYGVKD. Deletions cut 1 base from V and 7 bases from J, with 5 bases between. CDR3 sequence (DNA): TGTGCCATCAGTGAGTGGGTGGAGCAGTACTTC. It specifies CAISEWVEQYF.

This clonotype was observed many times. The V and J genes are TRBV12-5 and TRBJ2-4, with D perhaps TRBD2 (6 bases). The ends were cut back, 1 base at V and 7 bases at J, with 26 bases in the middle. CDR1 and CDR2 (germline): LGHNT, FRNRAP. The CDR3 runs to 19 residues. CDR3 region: CASGLEPWGRSQKTNIQYF. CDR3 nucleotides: TGTGCTAGTGGTTTGGAACCCTGGGGGAGGTCCCAAAAAACGAACATTCAGTACTTC.

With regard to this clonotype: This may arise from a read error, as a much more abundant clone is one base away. The CDR3 DNA is TGTTCCAGCAGCTTAGAGGGGGATGAGCAGTTCTTC. Its protein is CSSSLEGDEQFF. The chain is built from TRBV7-9 and TRBJ2-1; maybe TRBD1 (6 bases). The CDR3 runs 12 residues. Germline V gene data show CDR1 as SEHNR and CDR2 as FQNEAQ (reference sequence). The variable domain in full, completed from reference TRBV7-9 and TRBJ2-1, reads DTGVSQNPRHKITKRGQNVTFRCDPISEHNRLYWYRQTLGQGPEFLTYFQNEAQLEKSRLLSDRFSAERPKGSFSTLEIQRTEQGDSAMYLCSSSLEGDEQFFGPGTRLTVL.